A selection of T cell receptor beta chains follows, all from one sample in a study of memory CD4+ T cells and cytomegalovirus serostatus. Produced via immunoSEQ multiplex PCR; TCRdb's table is partial and in-frame only. The table has about 56,000 clones, 82% seen once; the top ten hold around 0.43%. The sequenced material came from memory CD4+ T cells from blood. These TCRs come from an adult in good health and CMV-seronegative. Each CDR3 is given with its conserved first and last residue. D genes are given only for firm matches. The listing skips clone size in some rows; elsewhere it reads once, few, many or a size class.

J gene,CDR3 length,D gene,clone size,V gene,CDR3 protein,CDR3 DNA
TRBJ1-1,16,TRBD1,once,TRBV30,CAWVARQGLMNTEAFF,TGTGCCTGGGTTGCGAGACAGGGCCTAATGAACACTGAAGCTTTCTTT
TRBJ2-5,14,TRBD1,NA,TRBV5-4,CASSLERGLETQYF,TGTGCCAGCAGCTTGGAGAGGGGGCTTGAGACCCAGTACTTC
TRBJ2-7,14,NA,NA,TRBV7-2,CASSLWGGGGEEYF,TGTGCCAGCAGCTTATGGGGTGGGGGCGGCGAGGAGTACTTC
TRBJ2-1,13,TRBD2,NA,TRBV6-1,CASSPGLVGEQFF,TGTGCCAGCAGCCCGGGACTAGTGGGTGAGCAGTTCTTC
TRBJ1-6,13,NA,NA,TRBV28,CASSPRDNSPLHF,TGTGCCAGCAGTCCCCGTGATAATTCACCCCTCCACTTT
TRBJ1-5,16,NA,NA,TRBV7-6,CASSLGQGKNNQPQHF,TGTGCCAGCAGCTTAGGTCAGGGGAAAAACAATCAGCCCCAGCATTTT
TRBJ1-6,16,NA,NA,TRBV7-2,CASSSRTVSYNSPLHF,TGTGCCAGCAGCTCGAGGACAGTCTCCTATAATTCACCCCTCCACTTT
TRBJ2-7,16,TRBD1,few,TRBV27,CASSRPGTGKSYEQYF,TGTGCCAGCAGTCGACCCGGGACAGGGAAGTCCTACGAGCAGTACTTC
TRBJ1-1,13,NA,few,TRBV7-9,CASRLTQGTEAFF,TGTGCCAGCAGGTTGACACAGGGTACTGAAGCTTTCTTT
TRBJ2-7,13,NA,NA,TRBV5-5,CASSLRTYYEQYF,TGTGCCAGCAGCTTGCGGACCTACTACGAGCAGTACTTC
TRBJ2-2,14,NA,NA,TRBV19,CASSITGDTGELFF,TGTGCCAGTAGTATAACGGGGGACACCGGGGAGCTGTTTTTT
TRBJ2-5,13,NA,NA,TRBV5-4,CASSFGPQETQYF,TGTGCCAGCAGCTTCGGACCCCAAGAGACCCAGTACTTC
TRBJ1-5,15,NA,NA,TRBV7-2,CASSLDTGARQPQHF,TGTGCCAGCAGTTTAGACACAGGAGCGCGGCAGCCCCAGCATTTT
TRBJ1-1,13,NA,medium-sized,TRBV18,CASLQGRGTEAFF,TGTGCCAGCTTACAGGGAAGGGGGACTGAAGCTTTCTTT
TRBJ1-2,13,NA,NA,TRBV28,CASDGGFRYGYTF,TGTGCCAGCGATGGGGGGTTCCGCTATGGCTACACCTTC
TRBJ1-3,14,TRBD1,once,TRBV30,CAWNQDRGGNTIYF,TGTGCCTGGAATCAGGACAGGGGTGGAAACACCATATATTTT
TRBJ2-7,13,NA,NA,TRBV7-2,CASSLGWGYEQYF,TGTGCCAGCAGCTTAGGATGGGGCTACGAGCAGTACTTC
TRBJ2-3,13,NA,NA,TRBV10-3,CAIRPPSTDTQYF,TGTGCCATCAGACCCCCTAGCACAGATACGCAGTATTTT
TRBJ1-2,14,NA,few,TRBV19,CASSINSAAYGYTF,TGTGCCAGTAGTATTAACTCGGCAGCTTATGGCTACACCTTC
TRBJ2-3,19,NA,NA,TRBV5-5,CASSLRFFQVLTSTDTQYF,TGTGCCAGCAGCTTGCGTTTTTTTCAAGTCCTAACTAGCACAGATACGCAGTATTTT
TRBJ2-2,15,TRBD1,NA,TRBV10-1,CASSEGTENTGELFF,TGCGCCAGCAGTGAGGGGACAGAGAACACCGGGGAGCTGTTTTTT
TRBJ1-1,13,NA,NA,TRBV30,CACTKGVGTEAFF,TGTGCCTGTACCAAGGGGGTGGGGACTGAAGCTTTCTTT
TRBJ2-1,17,TRBD2,NA,TRBV7-9,CASSLRSTSGVYNEQFF,TGTGCCAGCAGCCTCAGATCCACTAGCGGGGTCTACAATGAGCAGTTCTTC
TRBJ1-3,16,NA,NA,TRBV5-8,CASSLRSRRYGNTIYF,TGTGCCAGCAGCTTGCGGAGCAGGCGTTATGGAAACACCATATATTTT
TRBJ2-2,17,NA,NA,TRBV19,CASSIALRQTNTGELFF,TGTGCCAGTAGTATAGCACTGCGGCAAACGAACACCGGGGAGCTGTTTTTT
TRBJ2-2,13,NA,once,TRBV2,CASRAIHTGELFF,TGTGCCAGCAGAGCGATTCACACCGGGGAGCTGTTTTTT
TRBJ1-2,16,TRBD1,few,TRBV4-2,CASSQEERGPNYGYTF,TGTGCCAGCAGCCAAGAAGAAAGGGGGCCGAACTATGGCTACACCTTC
TRBJ2-5,14,TRBD2,NA,TRBV7-9,CASSLTRGGETQYF,TGTGCCAGCAGCCTAACGCGGGGGGGAGAGACCCAGTACTTC
TRBJ2-7,11,NA,NA,TRBV5-6,CASSVVAEQYF,TGTGCCAGCAGCGTGGTTGCCGAGCAGTACTTC
TRBJ2-3,16,TRBD2,NA,TRBV7-2,CASSLRGGAGTDTQYF,TGTGCCAGCAGCTTACGCGGGGGGGCCGGGACAGATACGCAGTATTTT
TRBJ2-5,13,NA,NA,TRBV28,CASSVRGRETQYF,TGTGCCAGCAGTGTACGGGGAAGGGAGACCCAGTACTTC
TRBJ1-1,15,NA,NA,TRBV7-2,CASSWRRGLGTEAFF,TGTGCCAGCAGCTGGAGAAGGGGGTTGGGGACTGAAGCTTTCTTT
TRBJ2-7,15,TRBD2,NA,TRBV9,CASSVGGGGPEEQYF,TGTGCCAGCAGCGTAGGGGGCGGGGGGCCGGAAGAGCAGTACTTC
TRBJ2-5,15,NA,NA,TRBV5-1,CASSYLTAPQETQYF,TGCGCCAGCAGCTACCTGACAGCCCCCCAAGAGACCCAGTACTTC
TRBJ2-3,13,NA,once,TRBV19,CASSIDGGDTQYF,TGTGCCAGTAGTATAGATGGAGGAGATACGCAGTATTTT
TRBJ1-4,13,TRBD1,once,TRBV6-7,CASRDRVREKLFF,TGTGCCAGCAGAGACAGGGTACGGGAAAAACTGTTTTTT
TRBJ1-1,18,NA,few,TRBV14,CASSQEKWLGGVNTEAFF,TGTGCCAGCAGCCAAGAGAAGTGGCTTGGGGGGGTGAACACTGAAGCTTTCTTT
TRBJ1-2,17,TRBD1,NA,TRBV5-1,CASSWETGGQGDYGYTF,TGCGCCAGCAGCTGGGAGACAGGGGGGCAGGGTGACTATGGCTACACCTTC
TRBJ2-5,12,TRBD2,NA,TRBV29-1,CSGSGGSETQYF,TGCAGCGGTAGCGGGGGTTCTGAGACCCAGTACTTC
TRBJ2-1,16,TRBD2,NA,TRBV27,CASSLLQGGSYNEQFF,TGTGCCAGCAGTTTACTGCAGGGCGGGAGCTACAATGAGCAGTTCTTC
TRBJ2-1,14,TRBD2,NA,TRBV7-2,CASSLGGNYNEQFF,TGTGCCAGCAGCTTGGGAGGGAACTACAATGAGCAGTTCTTC
TRBJ2-5,15,TRBD2,NA,TRBV5-5,CASSFGGGAPETQYF,TGTGCCAGCAGCTTCGGCGGGGGGGCCCCGGAGACCCAGTACTTC
TRBJ2-6,15,NA,NA,TRBV11-2,CASSQIRSGANVLTF,TGTGCCAGCAGCCAAATCCGCTCTGGGGCCAACGTCCTGACTTTC
TRBJ1-1,11,NA,few,TRBV29-1,CSVVVNTEAFF,TGCAGCGTTGTAGTGAACACTGAAGCTTTCTTT
TRBJ2-5,15,TRBD2,NA,TRBV18,CASSPTGGGQETQYF,TGTGCCAGCTCGCCGACTGGCGGGGGGCAAGAGACCCAGTACTTC
TRBJ1-1,13,TRBD1,few,TRBV6-5,CASSDSGTAVAFF,TGTGCCAGCAGTGACTCCGGGACAGCCGTCGCTTTCTTT
TRBJ2-7,13,NA,NA,TRBV5-8,CASSSDTFYEQYF,TGTGCCAGCAGCTCGGACACCTTCTACGAGCAGTACTTC
TRBJ2-2,19,TRBD2,NA,TRBV7-9,CASSLVSLGTSIVTGELFF,TGTGCCAGCAGCTTAGTAAGCTTGGGGACTAGCATTGTCACCGGGGAGCTGTTTTTT
TRBJ1-5,15,NA,NA,TRBV19,CASSISAGNRGPQHF,TGTGCCAGTAGTATATCGGCCGGGAATCGAGGGCCCCAGCATTTT
TRBJ1-1,16,TRBD1,once,TRBV5-1,CASTNLATGGGTEAFF,TGCGCCAGCACGAATTTGGCAACAGGGGGCGGGACTGAAGCTTTCTTT
TRBJ2-3,13,NA,NA,TRBV2,CASSQTSTDTQYF,TGTGCCAGCAGTCAGACTTCGACAGATACGCAGTATTTT
TRBJ1-5,14,TRBD1,NA,TRBV7-9,CASSLGTGAQPQHF,TGTGCCAGCAGCCTGGGGACAGGGGCTCAGCCCCAGCATTTT
TRBJ2-7,15,NA,NA,TRBV6-5,CASSYSRVGSYEQYF,TGTGCCAGCAGTTACTCCAGGGTGGGGTCCTACGAGCAGTACTTC
TRBJ2-5,14,NA,NA,TRBV4-1,CASSQVQDSETQYF,TGCGCCAGCAGCCAAGTTCAAGACTCCGAGACCCAGTACTTC
TRBJ1-2,11,NA,NA,TRBV28,CASTGGYGYTF,TGTGCCAGTACAGGCGGCTATGGCTACACCTTC
TRBJ1-2,19,NA,NA,TRBV29-1,CSVGGNSRDSKEGGYGYTF,TGCAGCGTTGGGGGAAACTCCCGGGACTCCAAAGAAGGGGGATATGGCTACACCTTC
TRBJ2-4,17,NA,NA,TRBV19,CASSIKGGARIKNIQYF,TGTGCCAGTAGTATAAAAGGGGGGGCGCGGATCAAAAACATTCAGTACTTC
TRBJ2-6,14,TRBD1,NA,TRBV6-5,CASSALDRGGVLTF,TGTGCCAGCAGTGCCTTAGACAGGGGTGGCGTCCTGACTTTC
TRBJ2-5,17,TRBD1,NA,TRBV5-4,CASSFPSGQGARETQYF,TGTGCCAGCAGCTTTCCTTCGGGACAGGGGGCAAGGGAGACCCAGTACTTC